The present T cell receptor (beta chain) was sequenced within a study of Ad26.COV2.S vaccination and SARS-CoV-2 variants. This CDR3 has 17 amino acids. V gave up 7 bases and J gave up 2 bases, with 23 bases separating them. The germline V gene has CDR1 LGHDT and CDR2 YNNKEL (reference sequence). Libraries were prepared by immunoSEQ multiplex PCR; TCRdb keeps only in-frame clonotypes and omits some of them. The data contain about 330,000 clones, under 90% of them singletons. Note on this clone: Its antigen is still unknown.

Treatment here: 15 to 20 received Ad26.COV2.S at low or high dose, single or two shots; 5 received placebo; per-sample allocation not given. Day 63 after the first injection of vaccine or placebo was the sampling time. The donor was a Boston adult aged 18-55 years. General study results and limits: Reports say spike-specific CD8+ and CD4+ T cell responses covered substantial breadth after vaccination.

The sequence derives from a person between 18 and 65 years old who received the Ad26.COV2.S COVID-19 vaccine or a placebo. The chain carries TRBV3-1 (or the pseudogene TRBV3-2) and TRBJ1-1; possible D gene TRBD1, 5 bases. The sequencing used peripheral blood, collected in a trial of Ad26.COV2.S vaccine versus placebo. The CDR3 DNA reads TGTGCCAGCACCCGGGTAGTTCGGGGGAGGCTCAACACTGAAGCTTTCTTT. This translates into CASTRVVRGRLNTEAFF.